This T cell receptor (beta chain) was documented in a study of CD8+ T cells in alopecia areata. Study-wide background: Among treated patients, severity was scored by affected scalp area percentage. Study-wide results and caveats: Persistence of many expanded lesional clones was seen in scalp and blood during tofacitinib.

Extraction and reverse transcription of RNA yielded cDNA as the sequencing template. The assay was immunoSEQ multiplex PCR, and TCRdb's table has in-frame clones only and misses some. The repertoire holds around 100,000 clones, 56% seen once, with under 3.5% in the top ten. Sample treatment: oral pan-JAK inhibitor, 5-10 mg twice daily. This clone was seen only a few times. Its target is not known. The sample in question was CD4+ T cells sorted from blood, obtained at week 24, from a patient treated with tofacitinib. This receptor was obtained from a human donor with alopecia areata.

CDR3 DNA sequence: TGTGCCTGGACCTTGACAGGGAACGGCTACACCTTC. It codes for CAWTLTGNGYTF. V gene TRBV30 combines with J gene TRBJ1-2; 7 bases map to TRBD1. The germline gives CDR1 GTSNPN, CDR2 SVGIG (reference sequence). V shed 4 bases and J 8 bases; nucleotides not matched to a gene: 7. This CDR3 has 12 amino acids.